This T cell receptor (beta chain) was captured in a study of blood T cell repertoires in COVID-19. Across the whole study: Donors in the United States, Italy and Spain gave samples during acute or convalescent COVID-19.

There are 15 residues in the CDR3. V lost 5 bases, J lost 2 bases, and 5 bases stayed unmatched. Germline V gives CDR1 MNHEY, CDR2 SVGAGI. Membership in each cohort depended on participant-reported clinical history. Per the original data handling: The authors estimated nucleated cell counts from reference gene primer amplification. The table came from immunoSEQ multiplex PCR; TCRdb's copy has only in-frame clones and leaves some out. For V, J and clone size, that table is used; D and trimming come from the DNA. The data contain approximately 250,000 clones, over 80% of them singletons. This TCR was sampled from a woman between 25 and 40 years old with acute COVID-19. J is TRBJ2-7 and V is TRBV6-5; 11 positions match TRBD2. The sample was PBMCs or T cells enriched from blood (not recorded which). CDR3 nucleotide sequence: TGTGCCAGCAGTCCATTAGCGGGGGGGCCCTACGAGCAGTACTTC. This gives the protein CASSPLAGGPYEQYF.